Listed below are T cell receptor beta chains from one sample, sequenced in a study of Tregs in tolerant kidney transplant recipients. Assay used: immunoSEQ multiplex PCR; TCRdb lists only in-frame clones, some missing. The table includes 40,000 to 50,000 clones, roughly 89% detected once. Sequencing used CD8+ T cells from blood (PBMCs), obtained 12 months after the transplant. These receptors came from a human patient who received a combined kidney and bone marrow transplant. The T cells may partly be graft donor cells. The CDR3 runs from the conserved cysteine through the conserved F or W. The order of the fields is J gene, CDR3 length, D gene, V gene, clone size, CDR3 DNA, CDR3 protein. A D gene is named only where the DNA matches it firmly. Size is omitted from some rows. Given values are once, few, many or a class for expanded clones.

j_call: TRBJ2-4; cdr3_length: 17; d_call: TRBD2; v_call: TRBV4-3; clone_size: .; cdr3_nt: TGCGCCAGCAGCCAACGACTAGCGGGTAGAGCCAAAAACATTCAGTACTTC; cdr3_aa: CASSQRLAGRAKNIQYF
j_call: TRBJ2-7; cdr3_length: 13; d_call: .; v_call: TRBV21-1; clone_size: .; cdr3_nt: TGTGCCAGCAACGAAGACAGGGCTAACGAGCAGTACTTC; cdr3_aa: CASNEDRANEQYF
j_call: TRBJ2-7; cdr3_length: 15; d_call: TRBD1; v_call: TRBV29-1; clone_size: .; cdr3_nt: TGCAGCGTTGAAGGTCATCAGGGGGCGCGGTACGAGCAGTACTTC; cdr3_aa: CSVEGHQGARYEQYF
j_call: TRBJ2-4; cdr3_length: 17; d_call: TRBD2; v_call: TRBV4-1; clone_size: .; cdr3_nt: TGCGCCAGCAGCCAAGAAACGGAGTTGTGGACTAGGAACATTCAGTACTTC; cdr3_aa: CASSQETELWTRNIQYF
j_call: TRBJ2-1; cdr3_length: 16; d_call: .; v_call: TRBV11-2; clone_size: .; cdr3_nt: TGTGCCAGCAGCTTAGAGGGTAGCGGACCAAGCAATGAGCAGTTCTTC; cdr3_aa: CASSLEGSGPSNEQFF
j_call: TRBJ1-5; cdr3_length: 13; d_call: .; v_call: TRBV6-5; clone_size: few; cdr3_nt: TGTGCCAGCAGTGAAGCGGGGGATCAGCCCCAGCATTTT; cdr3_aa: CASSEAGDQPQHF
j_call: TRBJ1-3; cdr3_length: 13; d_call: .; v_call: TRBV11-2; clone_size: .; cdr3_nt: TGTGCCAGCGCGGTATACGCTGGAAACACCATATATTTT; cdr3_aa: CASAVYAGNTIYF
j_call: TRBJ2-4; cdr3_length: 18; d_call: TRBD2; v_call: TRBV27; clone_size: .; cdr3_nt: TGTGCCAGCAGTTTATCGCTAGCGGGAGGGCTGACCAAAAACATTCAGTACTTC; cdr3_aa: CASSLSLAGGLTKNIQYF
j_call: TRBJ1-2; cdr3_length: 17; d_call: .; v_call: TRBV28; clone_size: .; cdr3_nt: TGTGCCAGCAGTTTATCCGGGGGGGACACGGATAACTATGGCTACACCTTC; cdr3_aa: CASSLSGGDTDNYGYTF
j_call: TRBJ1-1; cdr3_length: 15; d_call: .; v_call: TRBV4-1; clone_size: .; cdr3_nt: TGCGCCAGCAGCCAAGGACCCCCCGGGGTCACTGAAGCTTTCTTT; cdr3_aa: CASSQGPPGVTEAFF
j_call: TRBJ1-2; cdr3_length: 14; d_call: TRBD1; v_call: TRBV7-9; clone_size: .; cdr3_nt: TGTGCCAGCAGCCCACGGGACAGATACTATGGCTACACCTTC; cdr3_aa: CASSPRDRYYGYTF
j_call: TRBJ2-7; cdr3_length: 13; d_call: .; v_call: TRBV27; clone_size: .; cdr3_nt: TGTGCCAGCAGTTCCTATCAGGGCTACGAGCAGTACTTC; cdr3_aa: CASSSYQGYEQYF
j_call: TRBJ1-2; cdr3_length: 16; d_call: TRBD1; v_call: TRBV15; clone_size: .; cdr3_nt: TGTGCCACCAGCAGAGAATTGACAGGGGGGGGTTATGGCTACACCTTC; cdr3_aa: CATSRELTGGGYGYTF
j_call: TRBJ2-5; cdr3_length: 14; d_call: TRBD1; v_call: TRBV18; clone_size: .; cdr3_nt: TGTGCCAGCTCACTAACAGGGGGCTTTGAGACCCAGTACTTC; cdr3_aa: CASSLTGGFETQYF
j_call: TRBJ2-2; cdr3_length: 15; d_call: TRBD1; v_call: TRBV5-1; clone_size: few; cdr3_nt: TGCGCCAGCAGCTTAACGACAGGGATGGTCGGGGAGCTGTTTTTT; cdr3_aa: CASSLTTGMVGELFF
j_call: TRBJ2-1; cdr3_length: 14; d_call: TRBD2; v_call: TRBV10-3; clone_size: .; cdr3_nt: TGTGCCATCGGTTCACTAGCGGAGTACAATGAGCAGTTCTTC; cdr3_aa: CAIGSLAEYNEQFF
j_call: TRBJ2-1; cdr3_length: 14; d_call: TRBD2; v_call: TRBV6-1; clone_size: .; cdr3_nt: TGTGCCAGCAGTGCTCGGCTAGCGGTAAGGGAGCAGTTCTTC; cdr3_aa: CASSARLAVREQFF
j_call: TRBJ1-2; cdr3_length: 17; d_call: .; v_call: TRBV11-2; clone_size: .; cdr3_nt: TGTGCCAGCAGCTTAGGAGCCATAGGGAGTGTTGACTATGGCTACACCTTC; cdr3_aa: CASSLGAIGSVDYGYTF
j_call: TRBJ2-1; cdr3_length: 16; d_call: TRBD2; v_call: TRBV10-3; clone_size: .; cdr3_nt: TGTGCCATCAGTGAGGCAACTAGCGGGAGTTTAAGTGAGCAGTTCTTC; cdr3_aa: CAISEATSGSLSEQFF
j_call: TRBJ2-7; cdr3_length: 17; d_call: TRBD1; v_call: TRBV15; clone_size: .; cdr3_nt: TGTGCCACCAGCACTACTCACGGGACAGGGTCCTCCTACGAGCAGTACTTC; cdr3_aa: CATSTTHGTGSSYEQYF